This T cell receptor beta chain appears in the sequencing data of a study of T cells in Graves' hyperthyroidism and ophthalmopathy. A patient was excluded if there was uncontrolled infection, other autoimmune disease, pregnancy or lactation. Amplification of TCR beta CDR3 regions was performed using RNA transcripts as template. The TCR CDR3 was amplified in a first-round RT-PCR using the HTBI primer set. TCRdb re-called the multiplex PCR reads through MiXCR, storing one row per CDR3 protein. The data contain 480,000 or so distinct CDR3 sequences, approximately 15% of them singletons. This clonotype was counted a few times. The CDR3 loop spans 15 amino acids. In germline, CDR1 is LNHDA, CDR2 SQIVND (reference sequence). The V and J ends lost 3 bases and 4 bases, in that order; junction bases with no gene match: 9.

Input material: blood. The clonotype comes from a woman younger than 30 with Graves' hyperthyroidism. The V and J genes are TRBV19 and TRBJ2-7; the match to TRBD1 covers 7 bases. CDR3 in amino acids: CASSISTGAHYEQYV. The CDR3 DNA reads as TGTGCCAGTAGTATCTCCACAGGGGCGCATTACGAGCAGTACGTC.